The 12 T cell receptor beta chains below all came from one sample that was sequenced in a study of blood T cells in healthy people across ages. It was with a sample-barcoded 5' primer and a J-beta primer mix that a second PCR of roughly 7 to 12 cycles was run. TCRdb processed the 5' RACE reads anew with MiXCR; each CDR3 protein has one entry. The top ten hold around 23% of the sample, which has fewer than 2 million distinct CDR3 sequences, more than 35% seen once. Sequenced input: blood. These receptors were taken from a human donor in good health.

The chain uses TRBV6-2 or TRBV6-3 and TRBJ2-4; D perhaps matches TRBD2 (5 bases). CDR3 length: 14 residues. Germline CDR1 reads MNHEY; CDR2 reads SVGEGT. V dropped 6 bases and J dropped 2 bases, with 11 bases sitting between them. The CDR3 region has the DNA TGTGCCAGCAGACCTCCGGGAACCAAAAACATTCAGTACTTC. Protein product: CASRPPGTKNIQYF.

This clonotype was seen more than once but under ten times. The rearrangement uses TRBV20-1 and TRBJ2-6; no clear D gene. The germline V and J ends were trimmed by 7 bases and 0 bases, with 7 bases remaining between them. CDR1 is DFQATT and CDR2 is SNEGSKA in the germline V gene (reference sequence). The CDR3 loop spans 13 amino acids. The DNA for the CDR3 is TGCAGTGGGCATTCCTCTGGGGCCAACGTCCTGACTTTC. It codes for CSGHSSGANVLTF.

This chain links TRBV29-1 with TRBJ2-3; D ambiguous. The germline V and J ends were trimmed by 4 bases and 0 bases, with 11 bases remaining between them. The CDR3 has 14 residues. The germline V gene has CDR1 SQVTM and CDR2 ANQGSEA. CDR3 bases: TGCAGCGTTGGCGGCAACTCTAGCACAGATACGCAGTATTTT. Translated: CSVGGNSSTDTQYF.

The rearrangement joins TRBV4-1 to TRBJ2-5, with 7 bases that match TRBD2. Germline CDR1 is MGHRA and CDR2 is YSYEKL. This CDR3 spans 17 amino acids. Trimming removed 0 bases from V and 3 bases from J; junction bases left unmatched: 10. CDR3 protein: CASSQDSPGRVEETQYF. The CDR3 DNA follows: TGCGCCAGCAGCCAAGATTCCCCAGGGAGGGTTGAAGAGACCCAGTACTTC.

The chain links TRBV14 to TRBJ1-2; D not resolved. Trimming cost V 0 bases and J 4 bases, with 6 bases left between them. This CDR3 comprises 13 residues. Looked up from germline, CDR1 is SGHDN and CDR2 is FVKESK. CDR3 protein: CASSQDASYGYTF. DNA for the CDR3: TGTGCCAGCAGCCAAGACGCTTCCTATGGCTACACCTTC.

This chain uses TRBV2 with TRBJ2-1, with D perhaps matching TRBD1 (6 bases). V was cut by 5 bases and J by 0 bases, with 17 bases left in between. The V gene's germline CDR1 is SNHLY and CDR2 FYNNEI. The CDR3 covers 17 residues. The CDR3 is CASSYRDTHRSYNEQFF. The DNA of the CDR3 is TGTGCCAGCAGTTACCGGGACACTCACCGCTCCTACAATGAGCAGTTCTTC.

This clonotype was observed a few times. This chain uses TRBV9 with TRBJ2-7; D is unresolved. Trimming removed 3 bases from V and 0 bases from J, with 10 bases in between. Per the germline V gene, CDR1 is SGDLS and CDR2 is YYNGEE. The CDR3 extends over 14 amino acids. The CDR3 loop is CASSGDFYSYEQYF. The CDR3 region has the DNA TGTGCCAGCAGCGGCGACTTTTACTCCTACGAGCAGTACTTC.

This clonotype has just one count. This rearrangement joins TRBV19 to TRBJ1-1, with D uncertain. Germline-derived CDR1 and CDR2 are LNHDA and SQIVND (reference sequence). Trimming cost V 4 bases and J 2 bases, with 8 bases left between them. The length of the CDR3 is 13 residues. The CDR3 DNA reads TGTGCCAGTAGTAGTCTCCACAACACTGAAGCTTTCTTT. Translation gives CASSSLHNTEAFF.

The rearrangement joins TRBV9 to TRBJ2-1; D is ambiguous. The germline V gene has CDR1 SGDLS and CDR2 YYNGEE. This CDR3 has 14 amino acids. Trimming took off 2 bases at V and 6 bases at J, with 12 bases between the two ends. In nucleotides, the CDR3 is TGTGCCAGCAGCGTCAGTGGCAGCTTCAATGAGCAGTTCTTC. Translation gives CASSVSGSFNEQFF.

V is TRBV19 and J is TRBJ2-1; 9 nucleotides align to TRBD2. Germline V CDR1 and CDR2: LNHDA, SQIVND (reference sequence). Unmatched junction bases numbered 14, after V lost 3 bases and J lost 8 bases. The CDR3 contains 17 residues. Here the CDR3 DNA reads TGTGCCAGTAGTATTTTTCGCGGGGGGGCCGTGTACGATGAGCAGTTCTTC. Its protein product is CASSIFRGGAVYDEQFF.

V and J are TRBV20-1 and TRBJ2-5; maybe TRBD2 (6 bases). This CDR3 has 12 amino acids. The V end was cut by 3 bases, the J end by 4 bases, with 9 bases between. Germline lookup yields CDR1 DFQATT and CDR2 SNEGSKA (reference sequence). CDR3 in DNA: TGCAGTGCTAGGGTGGAGGGAGAGACCCAGTACTTC. Translation gives CSARVEGETQYF.

The V call is TRBV9, the J call TRBJ1-2; no definite D call. Germline V gene sequence: CDR1 SGDLS, CDR2 YYNGEE. V was cut by 2 bases and J by 4 bases, with 12 bases left in between. This CDR3 is 14 amino acids long. CDR3 amino acids: CASSVLGSGYGYTF. CDR3 bases: TGTGCCAGCAGCGTTTTAGGGAGTGGCTATGGCTACACCTTC.